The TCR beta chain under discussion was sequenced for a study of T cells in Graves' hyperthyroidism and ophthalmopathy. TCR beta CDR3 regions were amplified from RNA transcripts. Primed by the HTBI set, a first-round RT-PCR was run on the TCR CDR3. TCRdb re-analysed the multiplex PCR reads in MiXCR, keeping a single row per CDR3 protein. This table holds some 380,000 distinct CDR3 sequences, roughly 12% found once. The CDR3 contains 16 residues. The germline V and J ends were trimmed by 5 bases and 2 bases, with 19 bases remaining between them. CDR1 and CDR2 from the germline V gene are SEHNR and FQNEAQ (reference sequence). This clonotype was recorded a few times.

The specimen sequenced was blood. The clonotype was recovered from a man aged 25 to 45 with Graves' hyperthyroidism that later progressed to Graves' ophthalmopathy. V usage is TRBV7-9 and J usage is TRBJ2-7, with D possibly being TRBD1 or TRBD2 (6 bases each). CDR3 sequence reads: CASSLGWGDKPYEQYF. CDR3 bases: TGTGCCAGCAGCCTTGGTTGGGGGGACAAGCCCTACGAGCAGTACTTC.